This T cell receptor beta chain was captured by sequencing in a study of graft-versus-host responses after intestinal transplantation. Study-wide background: Multivisceral, liver-intestinal, or isolated intestinal transplants were performed in recipients. The whole recipient group had anti-thymocyte globulin induction followed by tacrolimus and steroids for 2 to 3 years.

With respect to this clone: Its antigen remains unknown.

Study results and caveats: Analysis identified GvH clones in recipient marrow, with some appearing first in ileum or blood.

Sequenced by immunoSEQ multiplex PCR; TCRdb stores in-frame clones only, minus some. The sample carries tens of thousands of clones, around 90% recorded once. This TCR was sampled from a human donor who received an intestinal transplant. This material consisted of unstimulated CD8+ T cells sorted from spleen or lymph node cells, taken before intestinal transplant.

The CDR3 coding sequence is TGTGCCCTGACGGGGAGGAGCTCCTACGAGCAGTACTTC. Translation: CALTGRSSYEQYF. This chain connects TRBV6-1 to TRBJ2-7, with D possibly TRBD2 on 6 matching bases. Trimming left V 11 bases short and J 0 bases short, with 14 bases between. Looked up from germline, CDR1 is MNHNS and CDR2 is SASEGT. The CDR3 runs 13 residues.